The 20 T cell receptor beta chains below all came from one sample that was sequenced in a study of blood T cell repertoires in COVID-19. Clones were sequenced by immunoSEQ multiplex PCR, and TCRdb holds only the in-frame ones, with some missing. The sample yields some 83,000 clones, approximately 80% seen once. The sequencing input was peripheral blood. These TCRs come from a man aged 50 or older with acute or convalescent COVID-19.

This clone was picked up a small number of times. The gene calls are TRBV11-2 and TRBJ1-1, with D unclear. The germline V gene has CDR1 SGHAT and CDR2 FQNNGV. V was trimmed by 5 bases and J by 0 bases, leaving 10 bases between them. The CDR3 is 14 amino acids. This CDR3 is CASSPKLLNTEAFF. CDR3 nucleotide sequence: TGTGCCAGCAGCCCTAAACTACTGAACACTGAAGCTTTCTTT. The whole variable domain, filled in from reference TRBV11-2 and TRBJ1-1, reads EAGVAQSPRYKIIEKRQSVAFWCNPISGHATLYWYQQILGQGPKLLIQFQNNGVVDDSQLPKDRFSAERLKGVDSTLKIQPAKLEDSAVYLCASSPKLLNTEAFFGQGTRLTVV.

This chain uses TRBV28 with TRBJ1-5, with 9 positions matching TRBD1. The CDR3 loop spans 15 amino acids. With 6 bases clipped from V and 1 base from J, the junction kept 4 bases outside the gene matches. Germline V gives CDR1 MDHEN, CDR2 SYDVKM. The CDR3 loop reads CASRRDRVSNQPQHF. The CDR3 DNA is TGTGCCAGCAGGAGGGACAGGGTAAGCAATCAGCCCCAGCATTTT.

The CDR3 region is CASSSNAGGSETQYF. The CDR3 DNA follows: TGTGCCAGCAGTTCTAATGCAGGGGGGAGCGAGACCCAGTACTTC. The chain couples TRBV6-2 or TRBV6-3 to TRBJ2-5, with D tentatively TRBD1 (7 bases). Trimming cost V 4 bases and J 5 bases, with 17 bases left between them. The length of the CDR3 is 15 residues. Per germline, CDR1 MNHEY and CDR2 SVGEGT.

This chain connects TRBV3-1 (or the pseudogene TRBV3-2) to TRBJ2-7; D is possibly TRBD2 (6 bases). The V gene's germline CDR1 is LGHDT and CDR2 YNNKEL (reference sequence). The CDR3 runs to 15 residues. The V end was cut by 0 bases, the J end by 6 bases, with 15 bases between. CDR3 protein: CASSQDGNAGTEQYF. CDR3 DNA sequence: TGTGCCAGCAGCCAAGACGGAAATGCGGGAACCGAGCAGTACTTC.

The chain has TRBV5-6 and TRBJ2-7, with D possibly matching TRBD2 (6 bases). The CDR3 extends over 14 amino acids. With 3 bases removed from V and 4 bases from J, the gap between germline ends came to 14 bases. The germline gives CDR1 SGHDT, CDR2 YYEEEE. CDR3 nucleotides: TGTGCCAGCAGCTCGCGGGACCCACTTTACGAGCAGTACTTC. Encoded protein: CASSSRDPLYEQYF.

This rearrangement joins TRBV7-9 to TRBJ1-3, with a tentative D call TRBD1 (6 bases). Germline-derived CDR1 and CDR2 are SEHNR and FQNEAQ (reference sequence). The CDR3 has 15 residues. V lost 5 bases, J lost 0 bases, and 11 bases lay in between. In nucleotides, the CDR3 is TGTGCCAGCAGCAATCAGGGGTTCTCTGGAAACACCATATATTTT. This encodes CASSNQGFSGNTIYF.

This chain joins TRBV24-1 and TRBJ2-5; the match to TRBD1 covers 7 bases. Germline CDR1 KGHDR, CDR2 SFDVKD. The CDR3 extends over 14 amino acids. V shed 3 bases, J shed 2 bases, and the junction held 2 bases outside the gene matches. The CDR3 bases are TGTGCCACCAGTGATCCGGGACAGCAAGAGACCCAGTACTTC. This translates into CATSDPGQQETQYF.

V and J are TRBV3-1 (or the pseudogene TRBV3-2) and TRBJ2-5, with 13 bases matching TRBD2. This CDR3 is 15 amino acids long. Germline-derived CDR1 and CDR2 are LGHDT and YNNKEL (reference sequence). V shed 4 bases, J shed 3 bases, and the junction held 2 bases outside the gene matches. The CDR3 spells CASSPGLAGEETQYF. The CDR3 DNA reads TGTGCCAGCAGCCCCGGACTAGCGGGGGAAGAGACCCAGTACTTC.

CDR3 residues: CASSLAPAGANVLTF. CDR3 coding DNA: TGCGCCAGCAGCTTGGCCCCAGCTGGGGCCAACGTCCTGACTTTC. V is TRBV5-1 and J is TRBJ2-6; unclear D gene. Per germline, CDR1 SGHRS and CDR2 YFSETQ. Trimming took 0 bases from V and 2 from J, leaving 6 bases between them. The CDR3 runs to 15 residues. Complete variable domain (other parts from reference TRBV5-1 and TRBJ2-6): KAGVTQTPRYLIKTRGQQVTLSCSPISGHRSVSWYQQTPGQGLQFLFEYFSETQRNKGNFPGRFSGRQFSNSRSEMNVSTLELGDSALYLCASSLAPAGANVLTFGAGSRLTVL.

The chain carries TRBV7-3 and TRBJ2-1; perhaps TRBD2 as D (5 bases). Looked up from germline, CDR1 is SGHTA and CDR2 is FQGTGA. The CDR3 sequence is 15 residues long. V was pared by 6 bases and J by 0 bases, with 12 bases between. CDR3 DNA sequence: TGTGCCAGCAGTTTTAGCGCCAGCTCCTACAATGAGCAGTTCTTC. Translation: CASSFSASSYNEQFF.

The chain couples TRBV2 to TRBJ2-5, with TRBD2 identical over 10 bases. The junction had 10 bases not matched to a gene; V was cut back by 8 bases and J by 1 base. This CDR3 comprises 16 residues. Germline CDR1 reads SNHLY; CDR2 reads FYNNEI. CDR3 DNA sequence: TGTGCCAGCGGGGGGGGCGGGACTAGCGTCCAAGAGACCCAGTACTTC. This sequence encodes CASGGGGTSVQETQYF.

This chain uses TRBV19 with TRBJ1-1; TRBD1 aligns across 8 bases. The J segment lost 8 bases and the V segment lost 5 bases, leaving 10 bases of the junction unmatched. Germline CDR1 and CDR2: LNHDA and SQIVND (reference sequence). The CDR3 is 14 amino acids. The CDR3 sequence: CASSLKLGTGEAFF. DNA of the CDR3: TGTGCCAGTAGTCTGAAACTAGGGACAGGAGAAGCTTTCTTT. Drawing the rest from reference TRBV19 and TRBJ1-1, the complete variable domain is DGGITQSPKYLFRKEGQNVTLSCEQNLNHDAMYWYRQDPGQGLRLIYYSQIVNDFQKGDIAEGYSVSREKKESFPLTVTSAQKNPTAFYLCASSLKLGTGEAFFGQGTRLTVV.

The V and J genes are TRBV15 and TRBJ2-1, with TRBD1 identical over 8 bases. Trimming removed 3 bases from V and 8 bases from J; junction bases left unmatched: 9. CDR1 is LNHNV and CDR2 is YYDKDF in the germline V gene (reference sequence). The CDR3 runs to 15 residues. For the CDR3, the DNA is TGTGCCACCAGCAGGCGGCAGGGGGCTTACGATGAGCAGTTCTTC. Translating gives CATSRRQGAYDEQFF.

J is TRBJ2-1 and V is TRBV9; D is undetermined. The CDR3 spans 13 residues. Trimming removed 2 bases from V and 5 bases from J, with 8 bases in between. Per germline, CDR1 SGDLS and CDR2 YYNGEE. CDR3 coding DNA: TGTGCCAGCAGCGTTGACATCAACAATGAGCAGTTCTTC. It specifies CASSVDINNEQFF.

This clone has a single count. The chain couples TRBV6-4 to TRBJ1-4; D is unresolved. The germline V and J ends were trimmed by 3 bases and 7 bases, with 15 bases remaining between them. CDR1 MRHNA and CDR2 SNTAGT come from the germline V gene. The CDR3 has 15 residues. The DNA of the CDR3 is TGTGCCAGCAGTGAAGCGGCAGGACGGGGTGAAAAACTGTTTTTT. Its translation is CASSEAAGRGEKLFF.

V gene TRBV9 combines with J gene TRBJ1-2; TRBD1 matches 9 bases. This CDR3 has 15 amino acids. Germline V gene sequence: CDR1 SGDLS, CDR2 YYNGEE. V was clipped by 2 bases and J by 6 bases; unmatched bases: 8. Here the CDR3 DNA reads TGTGCCAGCAGCGTGGAGGGACAGGGAGGTCATGGCTACACCTTC. It specifies CASSVEGQGGHGYTF. Based on the CDR3 plus reference TRBV9 and TRBJ1-2, the full variable domain is DSGVTQTPKHLITATGQRVTLRCSPRSGDLSVYWYQQSLDQGLQFLIQYYNGEERAKGNILERFSAQQFPDLHSELNLSSLELGDSALYFCASSVEGQGGHGYTFGSGTRLTVV.

The V call is TRBV7-2, the J call TRBJ2-2; 9 bases are a match to TRBD2. V was clipped by 8 bases and J by 7 bases; unmatched bases: 11. The germline V gene has CDR1 SGHTA and CDR2 FQGNSA. This CDR3 region has 15 residues. CDR3 DNA: TGTGCCAGCCAAGTAGCGGGGGCGTACGGCGGGGAGCTGTTTTTT. The encoded protein is CASQVAGAYGGELFF.

CDR3 sequence: CASSYPVIPIQYF. CDR3 sequence (DNA): TGTGCCAGCAGTTACCCGGTGATTCCCATTCAGTACTTC. This chain links TRBV28 with TRBJ2-4; the D is unclear. The germline V and J ends were trimmed by 4 bases and 9 bases, with 13 bases remaining between them. CDR3 length equals 13 residues. Germline CDR1 reads MDHEN; CDR2 reads SYDVKM.

This chain links TRBV6-5 with TRBJ1-5, with D uncertain. V shed 6 bases and J shed 7 bases, with 13 bases lying between them. The CDR3 is 13 amino acids. CDR1 is MNHEY, CDR2 SVGAGI, per germline. This chain's CDR3 is CASSNGGRQPQHF. CDR3 nucleotides: TGTGCCAGCAGCAACGGAGGGAGGCAGCCCCAGCATTTT.

The V call is TRBV6-6, the J call TRBJ1-5, with 7 bases aligning to TRBD1. V shed 5 bases and J 2 bases; nucleotides not matched to a gene: 6. The V gene's germline CDR1 is MNHNY and CDR2 SVGAGI (reference sequence). The CDR3 is 15 residues long. CDR3 residues: CASSLPQGGNQPQHF. The CDR3 DNA is TGTGCCAGCAGTCTACCTCAGGGGGGCAATCAGCCCCAGCATTTT.